The present T cell receptor beta chain was sequenced within a study of circulating CD8 cells and anti-PD-1 response in melanoma. In the study overall: Six of 13 patients had prior targeted therapy or immunotherapy; seven did not. Non-responders showed stable or progressive disease; responders showed complete or partial response. Findings and caveats of the study: PD-1 and DPOS subsets showed similar, higher clonality than DNEG. Subset repertoires were largely private at M1, with under 8% shared.

This clonotype is termed large. Its antigen is undetermined. Each library started from around 14 ng of total RNA using the QIAseq Immune Repertoire TCR panel. TCRdb re-derived calls from the reads in MiXCR, one entry per CDR3 protein. This sample yields about 410 distinct CDR3 sequences, of which around 6.1% are seen a single time; approximately 40% belongs to the top ten. Live CD3+CD8+TCRalphabeta+ cells were sorted into four subsets by PD-1 and/or TIGIT. Source: CD8+ T cells from PBMCs, taken at baseline or after one month of anti-PD-1 therapy (not recorded which). This TCR came from a human donor with melanoma.

CDR3 sequence reads: CASGPDWSNEKLFF. As DNA, the CDR3 is TGTGCTAGTGGCCCTGACTGGAGTAATGAAAAACTGTTTTTT. The chain is built from TRBV12-5 and TRBJ1-4; D not resolved. The V end was cut by 6 bases, the J end by 4 bases, with 12 bases between. The germline V gene has CDR1 LGHNT and CDR2 FRNRAP. The CDR3 is made up of 14 amino acids.